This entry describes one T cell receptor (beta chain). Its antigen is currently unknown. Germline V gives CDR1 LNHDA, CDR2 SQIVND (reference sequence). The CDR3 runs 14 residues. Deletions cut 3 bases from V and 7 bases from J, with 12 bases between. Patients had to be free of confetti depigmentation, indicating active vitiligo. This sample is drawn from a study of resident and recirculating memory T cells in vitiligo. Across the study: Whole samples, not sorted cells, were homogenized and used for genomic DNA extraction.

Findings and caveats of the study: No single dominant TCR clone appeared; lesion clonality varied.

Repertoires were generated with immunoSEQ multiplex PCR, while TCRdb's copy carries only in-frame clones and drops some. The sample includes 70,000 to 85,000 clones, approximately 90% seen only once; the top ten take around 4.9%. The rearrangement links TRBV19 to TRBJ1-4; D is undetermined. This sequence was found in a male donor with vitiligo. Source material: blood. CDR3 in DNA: TGTGCCAGTAGTATGGGTCAGCGAGGTGAAAAACTGTTTTTT. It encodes CASSMGQRGEKLFF.